These 10 T cell receptor beta chains came from one sample sequenced in a study of CD8 T cells in ankylosing spondylitis. Study outcomes and limitations: In ankylosing spondylitis blood, a motif of several highly homologous TCR beta variants appeared characteristic.

MiXCR, applied by TCRdb to the 5' RACE reads, yields one record per CDR3 protein. This sample has around 490,000 distinct CDR3 sequences, with approximately 5% found just once. Their antigens are not known. Material: blood, either unsorted or a sorted T cell fraction (not recorded which). Every receptor here comes from a male donor with ankylosing spondylitis.

This clonotype was counted at least ten times. CDR3 sequence: CASSGLGQGSYEQYF. The CDR3 DNA reads as TGCGCCAGCAGCGGCCTGGGACAGGGGTCCTACGAGCAGTACTTC. The chain has TRBV5-1 and TRBJ2-7; 10 bases fit TRBD1. The CDR3 length is 15 residues. Trimming at V came to 4 bases and at J to 1 base, leaving 5 bases not matched to a gene. Germline assignment: CDR1 SGHRS and CDR2 YFSETQ.

The sample holds many counts of this clonotype. The chain uses TRBV4-1 and TRBJ2-1; D gene uncertain. The CDR3 loop spans 17 amino acids. Trimming shortened V by 1 base and J by 0 bases, and 13 bases separated the two germline ends. CDR1 and CDR2 (germline): MGHRA, YSYEKL. This CDR3 is CASSQVDMGFSYNEQFF. Here the CDR3 DNA reads TGCGCCAGCAGCCAAGTTGATATGGGATTCTCCTACAATGAGCAGTTCTTC.

The table lists this clonotype with many counts. The chain's CDR3 is CSVEGRSPSGNTIYF. The CDR3 coding sequence is TGCAGCGTTGAGGGGAGGTCTCCCTCTGGAAACACCATATATTTT. The chain links TRBV29-1 to TRBJ1-3, with D unclear. This CDR3 comprises 15 residues. The germline V gene encodes CDR1 SQVTM and CDR2 ANQGSEA. The V and J ends lost 3 bases and 0 bases respectively, with 12 bases between them.

The V and J genes are TRBV29-1 and TRBJ1-1, with 7 bases fitting TRBD1. The V gene end was trimmed by 4 bases and the J gene end by 1 base; junction bases not matched to a gene: 9. The germline gives CDR1 SQVTM, CDR2 ANQGSEA. This CDR3 spans 15 amino acids. CDR3 coding DNA: TGCAGCGTTGGCCCAGGGGGACTAGGGAACACTGAAGCTTTCTTT. This translates into CSVGPGGLGNTEAFF.

This clonotype was seen more than once but under ten times. This chain links TRBV12-3 or TRBV12-4 with TRBJ2-2, with TRBD1 matching over 9 bases. The J segment lost 2 bases and the V segment lost 6 bases, leaving 13 bases of the junction unmatched. The CDR3 contains 18 residues. CDR3 DNA sequence: TGTGCCAGCAGCCCAATGCGTGGACAGGGGACCAACACCGGGGAGCTGTTTTTT. Amino acids: CASSPMRGQGTNTGELFF.

The chain is built from TRBV7-8 and TRBJ2-7; 11 bases map to TRBD1. Per germline, CDR1 SGHVS and CDR2 FQNEAQ. V shed 4 bases, J shed 5 bases, and the junction held 4 bases outside the gene matches. This CDR3 region has 14 residues. In DNA, the CDR3 is TGTGCCAGCAGCTCGGGACAGGGGGGAAACGAGCAGTACTTC. Protein product: CASSSGQGGNEQYF.

Many counts were recorded for this clonotype. This sequence joins TRBV9 and TRBJ2-5; the D is unclear. V was clipped by 0 bases and J by 2 bases, with 8 bases between them. The CDR3 extends over 14 amino acids. The germline gives CDR1 SGDLS, CDR2 YYNGEE. The CDR3 DNA sequence: TGTGCCAGCAGCGTAGGGGAAGGACAAGAGACCCAGTACTTC. This translates into CASSVGEGQETQYF. Looking up the rest from reference TRBV9 and TRBJ2-5 gives the full variable domain: DSGVTQTPKHLITATGQRVTLRCSPRSGDLSVYWYQQSLDQGLQFLIQYYNGEERAKGNILERFSAQQFPDLHSELNLSSLELGDSALYFCASSVGEGQETQYFGPGTRLLVL.

In this sample, this clonotype turned up many times. The chain employs TRBV7-2 and TRBJ2-1; TRBD1 matches 7 bases. The junction had 7 bases not matched to a gene; V was cut back by 6 bases and J by 5 bases. The germline CDR1 and CDR2 sequences are SGHTA and FQGNSA. The CDR3 totals 14 residues. The DNA of the CDR3 is TGTGCCAGCAGTCAACAGGGGTCCAACAATGAGCAGTTCTTC. Encoded protein: CASSQQGSNNEQFF. The full variable domain, in which reference TRBV7-2 and TRBJ2-1 provide the parts outside the CDR3, is GAGVSQSPSNKVTEKGKDVELRCDPISGHTALYWYRQSLGQGLEFLIYFQGNSAPDKSGLPSDRFSAERTGGSVSTLTIQRTQQEDSAVYLCASSQQGSNNEQFFGPGTRLTVL.

This clonotype was found many times. This chain joins TRBV24-1 and TRBJ1-1, with 10 bases lining up with TRBD1. The J segment lost 5 bases and the V segment lost 4 bases, leaving 6 bases of the junction unmatched. The CDR3 totals 15 residues. CDR1 KGHDR and CDR2 SFDVKD come from the germline V gene. In nucleotides, the CDR3 is TGTGCCACCAGTGAATCAGGGACAGGGGATACTGAAGCTTTCTTT. Protein: CATSESGTGDTEAFF.

This clonotype was found many times. The chain combines TRBV5-1 with TRBJ2-3; TRBD2 matches 8 bases. This CDR3 has 16 residues. V shed 0 bases, J shed 2 bases, and the junction held 5 bases outside the gene matches. The germline V gene encodes CDR1 SGHRS and CDR2 YFSETQ. This chain's CDR3 is CASSLAPGGTTDTQYF. In DNA, the CDR3 is TGCGCCAGCAGCTTGGCCCCGGGGGGGACCACAGATACGCAGTATTTT.